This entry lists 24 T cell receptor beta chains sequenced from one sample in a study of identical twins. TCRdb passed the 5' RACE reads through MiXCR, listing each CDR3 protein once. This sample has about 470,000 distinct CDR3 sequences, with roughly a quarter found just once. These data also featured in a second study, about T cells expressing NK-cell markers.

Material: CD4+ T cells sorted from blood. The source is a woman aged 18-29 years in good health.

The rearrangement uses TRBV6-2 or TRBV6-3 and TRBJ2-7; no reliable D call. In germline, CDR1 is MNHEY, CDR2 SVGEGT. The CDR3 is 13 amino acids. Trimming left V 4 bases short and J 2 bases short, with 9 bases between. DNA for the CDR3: TGTGCCAGCAGTTTAGTCACCGCCTACGAGCAGTACTTC. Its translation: CASSLVTAYEQYF.

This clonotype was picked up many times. CDR3 sequence: CASSLFGLPNYNEQFF. The CDR3 nucleotides read TGTGCCAGCAGCTTGTTTGGGCTCCCGAACTACAATGAGCAGTTCTTC. The chain employs TRBV5-6 and TRBJ2-1; D not certain. Germline assignment: CDR1 SGHDT and CDR2 YYEEEE. V was shortened by 1 base and J by 3 bases, with 14 bases between the two germline ends. This CDR3 is built from 16 residues.

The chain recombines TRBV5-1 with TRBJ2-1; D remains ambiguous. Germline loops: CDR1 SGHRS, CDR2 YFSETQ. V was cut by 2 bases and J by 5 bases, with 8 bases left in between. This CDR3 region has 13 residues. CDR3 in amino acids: CASSFGSDNEQFF. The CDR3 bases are TGCGCCAGCAGCTTTGGGTCGGACAATGAGCAGTTCTTC.

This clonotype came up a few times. The CDR3 spells CASSDGYEQYF. The CDR3 DNA follows: TGTGCCAGCAGTGACGGCTACGAGCAGTACTTC. The chain recombines TRBV2 with TRBJ2-7; D not resolved. Germline V CDR1 and CDR2: SNHLY, FYNNEI. The CDR3 loop spans 11 amino acids. V was clipped by 3 bases and J by 3 bases, with 3 bases between them.

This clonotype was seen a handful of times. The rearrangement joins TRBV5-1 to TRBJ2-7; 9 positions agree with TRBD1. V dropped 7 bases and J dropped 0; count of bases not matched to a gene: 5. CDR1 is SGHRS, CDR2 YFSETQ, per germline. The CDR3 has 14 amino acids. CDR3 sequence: CASCPDRGSYEQYF. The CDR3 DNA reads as TGCGCCAGCTGTCCGGACAGGGGCTCCTACGAGCAGTACTTC.

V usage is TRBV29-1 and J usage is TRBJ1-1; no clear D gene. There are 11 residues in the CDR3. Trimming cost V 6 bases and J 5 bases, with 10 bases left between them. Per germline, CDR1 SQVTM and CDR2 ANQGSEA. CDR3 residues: CSVKGGTEAFF. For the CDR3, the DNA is TGCAGCGTCAAGGGAGGGACTGAAGCTTTCTTT.

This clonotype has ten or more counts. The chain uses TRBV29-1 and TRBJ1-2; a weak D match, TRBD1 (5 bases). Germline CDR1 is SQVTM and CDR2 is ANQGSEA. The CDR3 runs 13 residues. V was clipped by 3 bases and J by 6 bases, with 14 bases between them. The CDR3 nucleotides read TGCAGCGTTGACGGGCAGGGTAGGAATGGCTACACCTTC. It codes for CSVDGQGRNGYTF.

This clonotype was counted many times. The CDR3 protein is CATSIRGTDTQYF. DNA of the CDR3: TGTGCCACCAGCATAAGGGGTACAGATACGCAGTATTTT. The chain carries TRBV15 and TRBJ2-3; maybe TRBD1 (5 bases). V was pared by 4 bases and J by 3 bases, with 8 bases between. This CDR3 has 13 residues. Germline V gives CDR1 LNHNV, CDR2 YYDKDF (reference sequence).

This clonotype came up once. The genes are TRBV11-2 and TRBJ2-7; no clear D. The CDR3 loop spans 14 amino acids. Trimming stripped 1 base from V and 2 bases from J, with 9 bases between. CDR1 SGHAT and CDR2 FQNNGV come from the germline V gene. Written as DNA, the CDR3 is TGTGCCAGCAGCTTAGTGGTAAATACCTACGAGCAGTACTTC. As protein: CASSLVVNTYEQYF.

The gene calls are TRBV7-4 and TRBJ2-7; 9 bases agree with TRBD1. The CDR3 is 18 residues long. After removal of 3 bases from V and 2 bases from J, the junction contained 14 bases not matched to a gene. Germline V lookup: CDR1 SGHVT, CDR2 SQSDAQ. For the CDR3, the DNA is TGTGCCAGCAGCTTTACAGGGGGCGTTTTTTTCGGCCCCTACGAGCAGTACTTC. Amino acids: CASSFTGGVFFGPYEQYF.

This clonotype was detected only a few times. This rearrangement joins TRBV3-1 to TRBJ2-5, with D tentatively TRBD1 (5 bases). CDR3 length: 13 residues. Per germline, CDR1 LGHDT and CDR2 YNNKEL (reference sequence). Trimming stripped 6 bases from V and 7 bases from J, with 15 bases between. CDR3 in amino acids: CASRNDRKRTQYF. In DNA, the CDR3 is TGTGCCAGCAGAAACGACAGAAAGAGGACCCAGTACTTC.

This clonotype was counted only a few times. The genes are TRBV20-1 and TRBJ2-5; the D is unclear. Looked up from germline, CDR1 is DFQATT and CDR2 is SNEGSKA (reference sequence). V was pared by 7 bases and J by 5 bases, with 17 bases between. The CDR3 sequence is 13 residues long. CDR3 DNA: TGCAGTGTAAACCGGCAGTTAGGGGAGACCCAGTACTTC. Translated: CSVNRQLGETQYF.

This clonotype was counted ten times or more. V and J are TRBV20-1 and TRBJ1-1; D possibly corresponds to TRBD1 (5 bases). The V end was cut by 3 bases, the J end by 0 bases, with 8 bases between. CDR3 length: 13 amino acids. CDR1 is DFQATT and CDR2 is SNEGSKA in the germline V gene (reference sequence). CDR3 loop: CSARVTVNTEAFF. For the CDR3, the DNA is TGCAGTGCTAGGGTGACAGTGAACACTGAAGCTTTCTTT.

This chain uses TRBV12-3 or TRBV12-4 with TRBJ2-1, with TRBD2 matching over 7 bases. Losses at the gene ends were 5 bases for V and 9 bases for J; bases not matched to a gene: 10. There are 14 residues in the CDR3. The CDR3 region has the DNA TGTGCCAGCAGTATCCTGGCGGGAGATACTGAGCAGTTCTTC. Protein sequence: CASSILAGDTEQFF.

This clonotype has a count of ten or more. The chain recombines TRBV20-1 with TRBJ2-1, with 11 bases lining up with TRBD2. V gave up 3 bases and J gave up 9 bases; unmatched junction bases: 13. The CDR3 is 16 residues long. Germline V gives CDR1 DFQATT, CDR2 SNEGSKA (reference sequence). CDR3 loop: CSASPRRVAGGVEQFF. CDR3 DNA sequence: TGCAGTGCTAGTCCCCGAAGGGTAGCGGGAGGGGTTGAGCAGTTCTTC.

In DNA form, the CDR3 reads TGTGCCGTTCAGAACACCGGGGAGCTGTTTTTT. Its protein product is CAVQNTGELFF. The chain recombines TRBV10-3 with TRBJ2-2; D call uncertain. Trimming cost V 11 bases and J 1 base, with 5 bases left between them. CDR1 is ENHRY and CDR2 is SYGVKD in the germline V gene. The CDR3 has 11 residues.

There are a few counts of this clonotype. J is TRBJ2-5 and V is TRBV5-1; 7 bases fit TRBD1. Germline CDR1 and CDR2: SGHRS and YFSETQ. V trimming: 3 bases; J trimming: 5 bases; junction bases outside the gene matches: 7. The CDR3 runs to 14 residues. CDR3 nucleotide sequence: TGCGCCAGCAGCTACCTAGGGGGCCTGGAGACCCAGTACTTC. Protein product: CASSYLGGLETQYF.

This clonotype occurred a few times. CDR3: CAWRRDREKLFF. The CDR3, as DNA: TGTGCCTGGAGGAGGGACAGGGAAAAACTGTTTTTT. The chain has TRBV30 and TRBJ1-4, with 8 positions matching TRBD1. The V segment lost 3 bases and the J segment 8 bases; nucleotides outside the gene matches: 2. The germline CDR1 and CDR2 sequences are GTSNPN and SVGIG (reference sequence). This CDR3 spans 12 amino acids.

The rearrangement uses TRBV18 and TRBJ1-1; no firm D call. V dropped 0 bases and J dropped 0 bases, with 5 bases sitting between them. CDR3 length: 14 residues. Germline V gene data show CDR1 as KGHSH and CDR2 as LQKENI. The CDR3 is CASSPPTLNTEAFF. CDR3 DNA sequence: TGTGCCAGCTCACCACCGACACTGAACACTGAAGCTTTCTTT. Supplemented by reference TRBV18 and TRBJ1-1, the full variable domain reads NAGVMQNPRHLVRRRGQEARLRCSPMKGHSHVYWYRQLPEEGLKFMVYLQKENIIDESGMPKERFSAEFPKEGPSILRIQQVVRGDSAAYFCASSPPTLNTEAFFGQGTRLTVV.

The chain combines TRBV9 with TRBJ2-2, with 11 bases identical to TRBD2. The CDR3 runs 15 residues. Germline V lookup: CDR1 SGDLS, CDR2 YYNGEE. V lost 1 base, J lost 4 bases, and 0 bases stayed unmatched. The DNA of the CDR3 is TGTGCCAGCAGCGTAACTAGCGGGAGCACCGGGGAGCTGTTTTTT. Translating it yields CASSVTSGSTGELFF. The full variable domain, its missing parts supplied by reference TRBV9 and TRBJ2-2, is DSGVTQTPKHLITATGQRVTLRCSPRSGDLSVYWYQQSLDQGLQFLIQYYNGEERAKGNILERFSAQQFPDLHSELNLSSLELGDSALYFCASSVTSGSTGELFFGEGSRLTVL.

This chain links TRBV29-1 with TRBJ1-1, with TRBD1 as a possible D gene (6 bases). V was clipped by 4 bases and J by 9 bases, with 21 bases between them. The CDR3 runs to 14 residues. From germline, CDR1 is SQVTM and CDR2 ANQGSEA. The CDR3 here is CSVGVGPTGIKAFF. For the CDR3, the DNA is TGCAGCGTTGGGGTTGGCCCAACAGGGATTAAAGCTTTCTTT.

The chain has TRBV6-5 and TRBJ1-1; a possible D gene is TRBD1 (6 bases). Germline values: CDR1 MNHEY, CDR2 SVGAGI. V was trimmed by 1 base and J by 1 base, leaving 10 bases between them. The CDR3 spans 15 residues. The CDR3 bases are TGTGCCAGCAGTTACTTAACAGGGAGGAACACTGAAGCTTTCTTT. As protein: CASSYLTGRNTEAFF.

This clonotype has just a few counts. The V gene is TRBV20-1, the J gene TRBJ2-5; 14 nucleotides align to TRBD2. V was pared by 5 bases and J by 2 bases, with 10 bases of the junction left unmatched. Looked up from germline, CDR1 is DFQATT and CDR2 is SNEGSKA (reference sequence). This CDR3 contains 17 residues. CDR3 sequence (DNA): TGCAGTGCTGTTGAAAGGGGACTAGCGGGAGCGCAAGAGACCCAGTACTTC. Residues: CSAVERGLAGAQETQYF.

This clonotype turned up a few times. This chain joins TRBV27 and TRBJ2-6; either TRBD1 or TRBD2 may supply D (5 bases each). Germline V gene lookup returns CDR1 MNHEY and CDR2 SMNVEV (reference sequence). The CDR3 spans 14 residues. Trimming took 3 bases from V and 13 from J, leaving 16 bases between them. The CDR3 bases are TGTGCCAGCAGTTTGGGGGTCCTCCCTGAGGTCCTGACTTTC. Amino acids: CASSLGVLPEVLTF.